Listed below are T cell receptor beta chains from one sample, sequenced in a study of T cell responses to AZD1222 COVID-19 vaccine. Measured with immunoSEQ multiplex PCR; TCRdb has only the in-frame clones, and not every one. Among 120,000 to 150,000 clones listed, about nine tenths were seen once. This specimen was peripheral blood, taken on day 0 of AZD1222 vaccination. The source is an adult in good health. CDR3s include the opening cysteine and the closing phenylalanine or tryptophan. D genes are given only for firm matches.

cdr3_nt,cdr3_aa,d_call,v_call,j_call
TGCAGCGCTTTCCGACTAGTCCGGGAGACCCAGTACTTC,CSAFRLVRETQYF,NA,TRBV29-1,TRBJ2-5
TGTGCCAGCTCACCACCCGGTTGGGAGAGCACAGATACGCAGTATTTT,CASSPPGWESTDTQYF,NA,TRBV18,TRBJ2-3
TGTGCCAGCAGGGCGACAGGGCAGGACACTGAAGCTTTCTTT,CASRATGQDTEAFF,TRBD1,TRBV2,TRBJ1-1
TGTGCCAGCAGCAGAGGGGGGATCCAAGAGACCCAGTACTTC,CASSRGGIQETQYF,NA,TRBV7-2,TRBJ2-5
TGTGCCAGCAGCCTCTGGACAGGGGAGAACACTGAAGCTTTCTTT,CASSLWTGENTEAFF,TRBD1,TRBV7-2,TRBJ1-1
TGCGCCAGCAGCTTGGAAGATCTCTATGGCTACACCTTC,CASSLEDLYGYTF,NA,TRBV5-1,TRBJ1-2
TGTGCCAGCAGCTTGCCAGGGGGGGGAAGCGGGACTGAAGCTTTCTTT,CASSLPGGGSGTEAFF,TRBD1,TRBV7-8,TRBJ1-1
TGCAGTGCTAGAGCGTGGGATGGCTACACCTTC,CSARAWDGYTF,NA,TRBV20-1,TRBJ1-2
TGTGCCAGCTCCCCCAGCGGGAGGTTATCCTACAATGAGCAGTTCTTC,CASSPSGRLSYNEQFF,TRBD2,TRBV18,TRBJ2-1
TGTGCCAGCTCACGGACAGGGGGTCGCACCGGGGAGCTGTTTTTT,CASSRTGGRTGELFF,TRBD1,TRBV18,TRBJ2-2
TGTGCCAGCAGTTTAGACATAATATATGGCTACACCTTC,CASSLDIIYGYTF,NA,TRBV12-3/TRBV12-4,TRBJ1-2
TGTGCCAGTACCTACGGGCCAAACTATGGCTACACCTTC,CASTYGPNYGYTF,NA,TRBV25-1,TRBJ1-2
TGCGCCAGCAGCCAAGCCGTTAGCGGGAGATACAATGAGCAGTTCTTC,CASSQAVSGRYNEQFF,TRBD2,TRBV4-1,TRBJ2-1
TGTGCCAGCAGCGACAGGACAGGAAAGGATACCGGGGAGCTGTTTTTT,CASSDRTGKDTGELFF,TRBD1,TRBV11-1,TRBJ2-2
TGCGCCAGCAGCCAAGACCCGGGACAGGGGGTTCAGCCCCAGCATTTT,CASSQDPGQGVQPQHF,TRBD1,TRBV4-1,TRBJ1-5
TGTGCCAGCAGCCGGGACGGATCAACTAATGAAAAACTGTTTTTT,CASSRDGSTNEKLFF,NA,TRBV5-5,TRBJ1-4
TGTGCCAGCAGCTCCCCTAGCGGGAGAAGGGATGAGCAGTTCTTC,CASSSPSGRRDEQFF,TRBD2,TRBV5-4,TRBJ2-1
TGCGCCAGCAGCGAACGTCGGTCGGGTAACACCGGGGAGCTGTTTTTT,CASSERRSGNTGELFF,NA,TRBV5-1,TRBJ2-2
TGTGCCAGCAGTTATGGGGGACAGGGGGATTTCGGGCAGTACTTC,CASSYGGQGDFGQYF,TRBD1,TRBV6-5,TRBJ2-7
TGTGCCAGCAGCCTCCTTGGGACCGGGCTTTTCTTT,CASSLLGTGLFF,NA,TRBV14,TRBJ1-1
TGTGCCAGCACCGGGACTAGCGGGGTATACACCGGGGAGCTGTTTTTT,CASTGTSGVYTGELFF,NA,TRBV21-1,TRBJ2-2
TGTGCCAGCAGTTCCCCAGGACGGAGCTATAATTCACCCCTCCACTTT,CASSSPGRSYNSPLHF,NA,TRBV6-2/TRBV6-3,TRBJ1-6
TGTGCCATCACTTCCGGGCTCCAAGAGACCCAGTACTTC,CAITSGLQETQYF,NA,TRBV10-3,TRBJ2-5
TGTGCCAGCAGCCCCATAGCGGGGGGGCTTACCTACGAGCAGTACTTC,CASSPIAGGLTYEQYF,TRBD2,TRBV6-4,TRBJ2-7
TGTGCCAGTAGCCCCGGGGGGACCCAGTACTTC,CASSPGGTQYF,NA,TRBV19,TRBJ2-5
TGTGCCAGCAGCTTGCCAATTTGGGGGACAAGAGAAGAGACCCAGTACTTC,CASSLPIWGTREETQYF,NA,TRBV5-6,TRBJ2-5
TGTGCCAGCAGCCAAGCCTTACGGCGGACGATGACTTTCTTT,CASSQALRRTMTFF,NA,TRBV14,TRBJ1-1
TGTGCCAGCAGTGGGGGACTAGCGGGGGAGGGAGAGACCCAGTACTTC,CASSGGLAGEGETQYF,TRBD2,TRBV2,TRBJ2-5
TGCAGTGCTAGTGGGCTAGCGGGAGGGCGTGGGATGAATGAGCAGTTCTTC,CSASGLAGGRGMNEQFF,TRBD2,TRBV20-1,TRBJ2-1
TGTGCCAGCAGCTTGGCCGCTGGACAGATAAATCAGCCCCAGCATTTT,CASSLAAGQINQPQHF,NA,TRBV5-6,TRBJ1-5
TGTGCCTGGAGAGCTAGCGGGGGGGGAGAGCAGTTCTTC,CAWRASGGGEQFF,TRBD2,TRBV30,TRBJ2-1
TGTGCCAGCAGCGTACAGGGTGGGGGTTACGAGCAGTACTTC,CASSVQGGGYEQYF,NA,TRBV9,TRBJ2-7
TGCGCCAGCAGCCCTTCCGGACAGGGGGTTATAGAGACCCAGTACTTC,CASSPSGQGVIETQYF,TRBD1,TRBV5-1,TRBJ2-5